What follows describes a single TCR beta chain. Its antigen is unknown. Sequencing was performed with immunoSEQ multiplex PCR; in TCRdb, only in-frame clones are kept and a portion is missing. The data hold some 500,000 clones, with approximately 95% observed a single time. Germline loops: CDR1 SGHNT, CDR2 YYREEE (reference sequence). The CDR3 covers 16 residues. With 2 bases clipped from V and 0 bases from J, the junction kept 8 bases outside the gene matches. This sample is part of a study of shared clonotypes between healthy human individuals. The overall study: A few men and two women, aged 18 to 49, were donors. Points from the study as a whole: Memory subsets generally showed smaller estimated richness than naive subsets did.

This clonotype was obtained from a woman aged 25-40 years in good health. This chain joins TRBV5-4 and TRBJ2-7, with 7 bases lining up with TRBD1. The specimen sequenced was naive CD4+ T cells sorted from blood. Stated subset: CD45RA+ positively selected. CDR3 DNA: TGTGCCAGCAGCTTTGGAGGAGAGGGGGCCTCCTACGAGCAGTACTTC. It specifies CASSFGGEGASYEQYF.